The present T cell receptor (beta chain) was sequenced within a study of control samples from healthy donors and cancer patients. After removal of 2 bases from V and 3 bases from J, the junction contained 4 bases not matched to a gene. The CDR3 is made up of 17 amino acids. The germline CDR1 and CDR2 sequences are WNHNN and SYGVQD (reference sequence). Profiled with immunoSEQ multiplex PCR; TCRdb holds only in-frame clones, not every one. The table lists over 150,000 clones, about 95% of them singletons. The chain is built from TRBV10-1 and TRBJ2-3; 14 nucleotides line up with TRBD2. The origin of this receptor is a man in his 60s with colorectal cancer. Material: PBMCs. The CDR3 is CASSERLAGGRTDTQYF. DNA of the CDR3: TGCGCCAGCAGTGAGAGACTAGCGGGGGGGCGGACAGATACGCAGTATTTT.